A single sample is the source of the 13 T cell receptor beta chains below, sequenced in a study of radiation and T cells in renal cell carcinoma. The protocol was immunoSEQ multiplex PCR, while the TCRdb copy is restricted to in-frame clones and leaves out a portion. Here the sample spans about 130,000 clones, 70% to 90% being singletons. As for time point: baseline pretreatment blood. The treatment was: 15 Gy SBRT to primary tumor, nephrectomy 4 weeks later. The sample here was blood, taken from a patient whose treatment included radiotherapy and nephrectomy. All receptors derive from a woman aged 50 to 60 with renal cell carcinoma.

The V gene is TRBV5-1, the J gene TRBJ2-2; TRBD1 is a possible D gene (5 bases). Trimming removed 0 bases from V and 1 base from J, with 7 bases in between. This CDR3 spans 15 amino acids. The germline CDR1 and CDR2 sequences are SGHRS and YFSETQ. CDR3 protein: CASSLGGQNTGELFF. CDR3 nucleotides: TGCGCCAGCAGCTTGGGTGGACAGAACACCGGGGAGCTGTTTTTT.

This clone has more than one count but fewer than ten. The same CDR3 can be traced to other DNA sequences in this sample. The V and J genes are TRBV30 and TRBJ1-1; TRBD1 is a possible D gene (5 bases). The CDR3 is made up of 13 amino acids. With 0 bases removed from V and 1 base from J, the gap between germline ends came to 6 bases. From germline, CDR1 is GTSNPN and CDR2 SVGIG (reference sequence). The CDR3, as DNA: TGTGCCTGGAGTGTAGGACAGAACACTGAAGCTTTCTTT. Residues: CAWSVGQNTEAFF.

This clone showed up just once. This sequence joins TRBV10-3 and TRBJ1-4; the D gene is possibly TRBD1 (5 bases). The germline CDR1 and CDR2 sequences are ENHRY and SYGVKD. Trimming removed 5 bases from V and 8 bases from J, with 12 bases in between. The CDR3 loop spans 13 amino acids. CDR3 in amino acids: CAISPGPGEKLFF. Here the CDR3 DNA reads TGTGCCATCAGTCCAGGGCCGGGGGAAAAACTGTTTTTT.

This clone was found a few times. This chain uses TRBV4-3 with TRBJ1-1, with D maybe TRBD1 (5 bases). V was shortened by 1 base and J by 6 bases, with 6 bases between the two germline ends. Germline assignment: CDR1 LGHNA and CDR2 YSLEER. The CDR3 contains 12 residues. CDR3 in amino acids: CASSQGGAEAFF. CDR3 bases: TGCGCCAGCAGCCAAGGGGGGGCTGAAGCTTTCTTT.

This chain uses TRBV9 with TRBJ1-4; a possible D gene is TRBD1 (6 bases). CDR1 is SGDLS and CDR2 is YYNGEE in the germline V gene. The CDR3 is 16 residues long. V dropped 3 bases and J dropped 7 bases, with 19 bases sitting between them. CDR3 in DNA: TGTGCCAGCAGCGAGGGTACAGGGTTTGGTAGTGAAAAACTGTTTTTT. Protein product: CASSEGTGFGSEKLFF.

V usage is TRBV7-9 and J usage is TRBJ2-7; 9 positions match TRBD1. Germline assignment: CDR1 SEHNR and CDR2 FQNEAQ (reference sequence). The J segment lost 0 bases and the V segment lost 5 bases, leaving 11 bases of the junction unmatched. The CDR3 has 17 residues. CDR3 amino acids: CASSPGTGRLVSYEQYF. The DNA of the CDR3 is TGTGCCAGCAGCCCAGGGACAGGGCGCCTCGTCTCCTACGAGCAGTACTTC.

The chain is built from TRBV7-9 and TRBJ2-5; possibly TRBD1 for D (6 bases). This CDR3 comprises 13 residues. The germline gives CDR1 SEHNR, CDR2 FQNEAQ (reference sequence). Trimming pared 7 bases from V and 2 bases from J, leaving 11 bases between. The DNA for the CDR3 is TGTGCCAGCACCAAAGACAGGCAAGAGACCCAGTACTTC. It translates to CASTKDRQETQYF.

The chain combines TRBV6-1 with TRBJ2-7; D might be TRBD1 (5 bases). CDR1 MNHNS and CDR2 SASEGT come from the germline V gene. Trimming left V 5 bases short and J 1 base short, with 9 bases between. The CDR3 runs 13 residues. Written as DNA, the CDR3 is TGTGCCAGCAGTTTGACAGTTTCCTACGAGCAGTACTTC. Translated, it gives CASSLTVSYEQYF.

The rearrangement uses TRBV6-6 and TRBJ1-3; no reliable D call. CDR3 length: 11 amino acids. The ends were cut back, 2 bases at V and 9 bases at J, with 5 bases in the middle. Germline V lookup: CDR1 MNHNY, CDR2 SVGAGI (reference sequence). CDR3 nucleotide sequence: TGTGCCAGCAGTTACCGGGGCACCATATATTTT. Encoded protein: CASSYRGTIYF.

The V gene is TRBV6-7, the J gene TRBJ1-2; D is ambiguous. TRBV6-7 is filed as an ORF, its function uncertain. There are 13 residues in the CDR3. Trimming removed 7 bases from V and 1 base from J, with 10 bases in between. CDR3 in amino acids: CASTSRRNYGYTF. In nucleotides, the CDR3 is TGTGCCAGCACGAGCAGGCGTAACTATGGCTACACCTTC.

CDR3 region: CASSGTGKVNGELFF. CDR3 nucleotide sequence: TGTGCCAGCAGTGGGACAGGGAAGGTAAACGGGGAGCTGTTTTTT. The chain is built from TRBV2 and TRBJ2-2; 8 nucleotides match TRBD1. Per the germline V gene, CDR1 is SNHLY and CDR2 is FYNNEI. CDR3 size: 15 residues. V was clipped by 4 bases and J by 7 bases; unmatched bases: 8. The full variable domain, rest sourced from reference TRBV2 and TRBJ2-2, is EPEVTQTPSHQVTQMGQEVILRCVPISNHLYFYWYRQILGQKVEFLVSFYNNEISEKSEIFDDQFSVERPDGSNFTLKIRSTKLEDSAMYFCASSGTGKVNGELFFGEGSRLTVL.

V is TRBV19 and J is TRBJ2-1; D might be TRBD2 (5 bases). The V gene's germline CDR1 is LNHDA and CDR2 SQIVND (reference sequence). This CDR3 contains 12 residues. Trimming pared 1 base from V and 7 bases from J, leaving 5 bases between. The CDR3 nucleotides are TGTGCCAGTAGTATAGGAGGGAATGAGCAGTTCTTC. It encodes CASSIGGNEQFF.

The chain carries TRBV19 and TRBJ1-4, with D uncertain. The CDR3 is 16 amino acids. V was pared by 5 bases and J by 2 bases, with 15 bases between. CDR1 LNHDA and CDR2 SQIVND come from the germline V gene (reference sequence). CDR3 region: CASSLLRDTTNEKLFF. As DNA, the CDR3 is TGTGCCAGTAGTCTTCTTCGAGACACTACTAATGAAAAACTGTTTTTT.